One sample yielded the 21 T cell receptor beta chains listed below, sequenced in a study of shared clonotypes between healthy human individuals. The assay was immunoSEQ multiplex PCR, and TCRdb's table has in-frame clones only and misses some. The sample includes hundreds of thousands of clones, around 67% seen only once; the top ten take under 2%. Sample: memory CD4+ T cells sorted from blood. Subset meaning: CD45RA-negative fraction. These receptors came from a woman aged 25 to 39 in good health.

This sequence joins TRBV10-2 and TRBJ2-7; 7 bases agree with TRBD2. CDR1 WSHSY and CDR2 SAAADI come from the germline V gene. The V and J ends lost 4 bases and 2 bases, in that order; junction bases with no gene match: 8. CDR3 size: 15 residues. CDR3: CASSGSSGLPYEQYF. The CDR3 bases are TGCGCCAGCAGTGGTAGTTCGGGACTACCCTACGAGCAGTACTTC.

The rearrangement links TRBV18 to TRBJ1-2; D is uncertain. From germline, CDR1 is KGHSH and CDR2 LQKENI. Trimming shortened V by 4 bases and J by 7 bases, and 13 bases separated the two germline ends. The CDR3 is 13 residues long. The CDR3 here is CASSLKSDFGYTF. CDR3 coding DNA: TGTGCCAGCTCACTCAAGAGCGACTTTGGCTACACCTTC.

Many counts were recorded for this clone. This chain joins TRBV19 and TRBJ1-2; 8 positions agree with TRBD1. V shed 4 bases, J shed 7 bases, and the junction held 5 bases outside the gene matches. In germline, CDR1 is LNHDA, CDR2 SQIVND (reference sequence). The CDR3 runs 13 residues. For the CDR3, the DNA is TGTGCCAGTAGTAATACAGGGGGAAGTGGCTACACCTTC. This encodes CASSNTGGSGYTF.

This rearrangement joins TRBV6-6 to TRBJ2-3; D perhaps matches TRBD2 (6 bases). Trimming took off 6 bases at V and 4 bases at J, with 17 bases between the two ends. This CDR3 comprises 15 residues. Per the germline V gene, CDR1 is MNHNY and CDR2 is SVGAGI (reference sequence). Here the CDR3 reads CASRRSREYADTQYF. The CDR3 DNA reads TGTGCCAGCAGGAGATCACGGGAGTACGCAGATACGCAGTATTTT.

This sequence joins TRBV5-1 and TRBJ2-7, with 8 bases that match TRBD1. The V and J ends lost 4 bases and 4 bases, in that order; junction bases with no gene match: 10. The CDR3 consists of 15 residues. Germline values: CDR1 SGHRS, CDR2 YFSETQ. The CDR3 protein is CASSRAQGALYEQYF. Written as DNA, the CDR3 is TGCGCCAGCAGCCGTGCCCAGGGGGCACTTTACGAGCAGTACTTC.

For this clone: This may come from a read error, since a much larger clone is one base off. The rearrangement uses TRBV11-3 and TRBJ1-5; unclear D gene. CDR1 and CDR2 (germline): SGHNT, YENEEA. The CDR3 has 13 amino acids. Trimming took 6 bases from V and 0 from J, leaving 6 bases between them. Here the CDR3 reads CASSLYSNQPQHF. The CDR3 nucleotides are TGTGCCAGCAGTTTATATAGCAATCAGCCCCAGCATTTT.

This clone showed up just once. The V gene is TRBV19, the J gene TRBJ1-5; 7 bases match TRBD1. Germline lookup yields CDR1 LNHDA and CDR2 SQIVND (reference sequence). Trimming removed 6 bases from V and 3 bases from J; junction bases left unmatched: 11. This CDR3 region has 16 residues. The CDR3 reads CASSTNRGGFNQPQHF. Here the CDR3 DNA reads TGTGCCAGTAGCACAAACAGGGGAGGGTTCAATCAGCCCCAGCATTTT.

The rearrangement joins TRBV5-8 to TRBJ2-1; 11 bases align to TRBD1. In germline, CDR1 is SGHTS, CDR2 YDEGEE. CDR3 length equals 19 residues. J was trimmed by 0 bases and V by 3 bases; bases with no gene match: 11. The DNA of the CDR3 is TGTGCCAGCAGCTCCTCCTGGACAGGGGGCTTGAGCTCCTACAATGAGCAGTTCTTC. This encodes CASSSSWTGGLSSYNEQFF.

This rearrangement joins TRBV5-1 to TRBJ2-5; TRBD1 aligns across 9 bases. Germline values: CDR1 SGHRS, CDR2 YFSETQ. This CDR3 spans 12 amino acids. V gave up 8 bases and J gave up 4 bases; unmatched junction bases: 3. CDR3 region: CASKGQGETQYF. The CDR3, as DNA: TGCGCCAGTAAGGGACAGGGAGAGACCCAGTACTTC.

V is TRBV28 and J is TRBJ2-5; D ambiguous. This CDR3 is built from 15 residues. Per germline, CDR1 MDHEN and CDR2 SYDVKM. V was cut by 6 bases and J by 4 bases, with 18 bases left in between. CDR3 in amino acids: CASRPPTKARETQYF. Here the CDR3 DNA reads TGTGCCAGCAGACCCCCGACAAAGGCGAGAGAGACCCAGTACTTC.

This clone appeared a single time. In DNA form, the CDR3 reads TGTGCCACCCAGCCCCACCGGGACAAAGGCTACACCTTC. Its translation is CATQPHRDKGYTF. The J gene is TRBJ1-2, the V gene TRBV19, with a weak D call TRBD1 (6 bases). Germline CDR1 is LNHDA and CDR2 is SQIVND (reference sequence). V shed 10 bases and J shed 8 bases, with 20 bases lying between them. The CDR3 is 13 amino acids.

As concerns this clone: A far larger clone is one nucleotide away, so this likely arose from a read error. Other DNA variants within this sample encode the same CDR3. The chain couples TRBV5-1 to TRBJ2-1, with TRBD1 matching over 8 bases. This CDR3 has 15 residues. J lost 0 bases, V lost 2 bases, and 1 base had no gene match. CDR1 is SGHRS and CDR2 is YFSETQ in the germline V gene. In DNA, the CDR3 is TGCGCCAGCAGCTTACAGGGGGGCTCCTACAATGAGCAGTTCTTC. It encodes CASSLQGGSYNEQFF.

The chain carries TRBV25-1 and TRBJ2-1, with a tentative D call TRBD2 (5 bases). With 2 bases removed from V and 8 bases from J, the gap between germline ends came to 25 bases. Germline CDR1 and CDR2: MGHDK and SYGVNS. There are 18 residues in the CDR3. The CDR3 region has the DNA TGTGCCAGCAGTGAAAGCGTGTCTCGCGGCGGAGGTCCCTATGAGCAGTTCTTC. Translating it yields CASSESVSRGGGPYEQFF.

This rearrangement joins TRBV7-9 to TRBJ1-2, with 8 bases lining up with TRBD1. Looked up from germline, CDR1 is SEHNR and CDR2 is FQNEAQ (reference sequence). After removal of 7 bases from V and 8 bases from J, the junction contained 9 bases not matched to a gene. The length of the CDR3 is 13 residues. CDR3 loop: CASIEGQGEGYTF. CDR3 bases: TGTGCCAGCATAGAAGGACAGGGAGAGGGCTACACCTTC.

There are a few counts of this clone. The rearrangement links TRBV19 to TRBJ1-1, with TRBD1 matching over 8 bases. This CDR3 spans 15 amino acids. Germline loops: CDR1 LNHDA, CDR2 SQIVND (reference sequence). The ends lost 8 bases at V and 6 bases at J; junction bases unmatched: 14. The CDR3 DNA reads as TGTGCCAGTCGGAGGACAGGGTCTACGTTGGCTGAAGCTTTCTTT. This sequence encodes CASRRTGSTLAEAFF.

This chain links TRBV4-2 with TRBJ1-4; perhaps TRBD1 as D (5 bases). The CDR3 covers 13 residues. CDR1 and CDR2 from the germline V gene are LGHNA and YNFKEQ. V lost 3 bases and J 8 bases, leaving 10 bases between the germline ends. CDR3 residues: CASSQGGGEKLFF. CDR3 nucleotide sequence: TGTGCCAGCAGCCAGGGGGGTGGAGAAAAACTGTTTTTT.

This clone was counted a few times. In the same sample, other DNA sequences code for this CDR3. This chain joins TRBV19 and TRBJ2-2; weak D call: TRBD1 (6 bases). Germline CDR1 reads LNHDA; CDR2 reads SQIVND (reference sequence). Between the trimmed V and J ends, which lost 4 bases and 6 bases, there was a span of 9 bases. This CDR3 is built from 13 residues. The CDR3: CASSNRVPGELFF. The DNA for the CDR3 is TGTGCCAGTAGTAACAGGGTCCCCGGGGAGCTGTTTTTT.

The chain has TRBV7-8 and TRBJ2-3, with TRBD2 as a possible D gene (7 bases). In germline, CDR1 is SGHVS, CDR2 FQNEAQ. The CDR3 has 19 residues. V was clipped by 5 bases and J by 0 bases, with 24 bases between them. The CDR3 region is CASSTGTTPRTSSTDTQYF. CDR3 nucleotide sequence: TGTGCCAGCAGCACAGGGACTACCCCGAGGACGTCTAGCACAGATACGCAGTATTTT.

This clone has at least ten counts. The chain couples TRBV28 to TRBJ2-2, with D tentatively TRBD2 (6 bases). The CDR3 spans 17 residues. V was pared by 7 bases and J by 6 bases, with 24 bases between. Looked up from germline, CDR1 is MDHEN and CDR2 is SYDVKM. The CDR3 protein is CASIPAGPSSWSGELFF. The CDR3 bases are TGTGCCAGCATCCCGGCGGGGCCCTCGTCTTGGTCCGGGGAGCTGTTTTTT.

The V call is TRBV2, the J call TRBJ1-5; D remains unclear. CDR3 length equals 14 residues. V was shortened by 2 bases and J by 5 bases, with 10 bases between the two germline ends. Germline-derived CDR1 and CDR2 are SNHLY and FYNNEI. CDR3 region: CASSERTPHQPQHF. CDR3 in DNA: TGTGCCAGCAGTGAAAGAACCCCTCATCAGCCCCAGCATTTT.

This clone was recorded only once. This chain uses TRBV5-5 with TRBJ1-1; 8 bases are a match to TRBD1. The CDR3 is 14 amino acids. J was trimmed by 8 bases and V by 0 bases; bases with no gene match: 6. CDR1 and CDR2 from the germline V gene are SGHKS and YYEKEE (reference sequence). The CDR3 loop reads CASSLGQGFSEAFF. The CDR3 nucleotides are TGTGCCAGCAGCTTGGGACAGGGGTTCTCCGAAGCTTTCTTT.